These 6 T cell receptor beta chains share one sample of origin, sequenced in a study of beta chain features in type 1 diabetes. Study-level points and caveats: In all four CD4+ subsets, TCRB CDR3 length was significantly, moderately reduced in type 1 diabetes.

Antigen specificity for these receptors is unknown. Expressed TCRB transcripts got sequenced, as all isolated RNA was reverse transcribed. Clones were sequenced by immunoSEQ multiplex PCR, and TCRdb holds only the in-frame ones, with some missing. The sample records 230,000 or so clones, 16% being singletons. What was sequenced was naive CD4+ T cells from blood. Every receptor here comes from a young man with type 1 diabetes.

This clone was seen a few times. The chain recombines TRBV6-6 with TRBJ2-7; TRBD1 matches at 7 bases. V was clipped by 8 bases and J by 2 bases; unmatched bases: 6. The germline gives CDR1 MNHNY, CDR2 SVGAGI (reference sequence). The CDR3 covers 13 residues. CDR3 loop: CASVRDRPYEQYF. The CDR3 nucleotides are TGTGCCAGCGTGAGGGACAGACCCTACGAGCAGTACTTC.

This clone occurred a few times. The sample has other DNA sequences that encode this CDR3 too. This chain connects TRBV30 to TRBJ2-6; D not certain. The CDR3 sequence is 13 residues long. Trimming shortened V by 2 bases and J by 3 bases, and 5 bases separated the two germline ends. Germline V gene lookup returns CDR1 GTSNPN and CDR2 SVGIG (reference sequence). The chain's CDR3 is CAWSPGGANVLTF. The CDR3 DNA reads TGTGCCTGGAGTCCTGGTGGGGCCAACGTCCTGACTTTC.

This clone was picked up a small number of times. V gene TRBV9 combines with J gene TRBJ2-1, with 9 bases matching TRBD1. CDR3 size: 15 residues. Germline-derived CDR1 and CDR2 are SGDLS and YYNGEE. With 6 bases clipped from V and 4 bases from J, the junction kept 8 bases outside the gene matches. The CDR3 protein is CASTYRDRAYNEQFF. The CDR3 region has the DNA TGTGCCAGCACCTACCGGGACAGGGCTTACAATGAGCAGTTCTTC. The full variable domain, completed using reference TRBV9 and TRBJ2-1, is DSGVTQTPKHLITATGQRVTLRCSPRSGDLSVYWYQQSLDQGLQFLIQYYNGEERAKGNILERFSAQQFPDLHSELNLSSLELGDSALYFCASTYRDRAYNEQFFGPGTRLTVL.

The rearrangement links TRBV7-9 to TRBJ2-7; D could derive from TRBD1 or TRBD2 (5 bases each). The germline V gene encodes CDR1 SEHNR and CDR2 FQNEAQ (reference sequence). V lost 11 bases and J lost 2, with 13 bases in between. CDR3 length: 12 amino acids. CDR3 protein: CAGVGETYEQYF. The CDR3 coding sequence is TGTGCCGGAGTGGGGGAAACCTACGAGCAGTACTTC.

This clone appeared a few times. The chain combines TRBV18 with TRBJ2-1; tentatively, D is TRBD1 (6 bases). Germline-derived CDR1 and CDR2 are KGHSH and LQKENI. The V and J ends lost 4 bases and 4 bases respectively, with 14 bases between them. The CDR3 has 15 residues. The CDR3 DNA is TGTGCCAGCTCACTGGCAGGGGTGTTTTACAATGAGCAGTTCTTC. It is translated as CASSLAGVFYNEQFF. The variable domain in full, completed from reference TRBV18 and TRBJ2-1, reads NAGVMQNPRHLVRRRGQEARLRCSPMKGHSHVYWYRQLPEEGLKFMVYLQKENIIDESGMPKERFSAEFPKEGPSILRIQQVVRGDSAAYFCASSLAGVFYNEQFFGPGTRLTVL.

The CDR3 DNA follows: TGTGCCAGCAGCACTCGACTAGCTTTGAACACCGGGGAGCTGTTTTTT. It is translated as CASSTRLALNTGELFF. This chain uses TRBV9 with TRBJ2-2; 7 positions agree with TRBD2. The CDR3 runs 16 residues. The ends lost 4 bases at V and 1 base at J; junction bases unmatched: 7. CDR1 and CDR2 (germline): SGDLS, YYNGEE.